This passage covers 19 T cell receptor beta chains from one sample sequenced in a study of T cell repertoires in cytomegalovirus infection. These receptors are not linked to any known antigen. TCRdb re-derived calls from the reads in MiXCR, one entry per CDR3 protein. The profile shows about 130,000 distinct CDR3 sequences, more than 25% of them singletons. The source material was CD8+ T cells from cultured PBMCs, sampled from culture after CMV antigen stimulation. These receptors were taken from a human donor in good health (CMV status not recorded). Some clones in this sample may be carry-over from other donors' samples.

This chain uses TRBV2 with TRBJ1-1, with a weak D call TRBD1 (5 bases). The length of the CDR3 is 13 residues. Trimming pared 6 bases from V and 3 bases from J, leaving 11 bases between. Germline V gives CDR1 SNHLY, CDR2 FYNNEI. CDR3 residues: CASRQGVHTEAFF. CDR3 nucleotide sequence: TGTGCCAGCAGGCAGGGTGTTCACACTGAAGCTTTCTTT. The variable domain in full, completed from reference TRBV2 and TRBJ1-1, reads EPEVTQTPSHQVTQMGQEVILRCVPISNHLYFYWYRQILGQKVEFLVSFYNNEISEKSEIFDDQFSVERPDGSNFTLKIRSTKLEDSAMYFCASRQGVHTEAFFGQGTRLTVV.

This clonotype has more than one count but fewer than ten. This chain connects TRBV5-1 to TRBJ1-1, with a weak D call TRBD1 (5 bases). This CDR3 is 13 amino acids long. Trimming pared 4 bases from V and 7 bases from J, leaving 14 bases between. Germline values: CDR1 SGHRS, CDR2 YFSETQ. The CDR3 nucleotides read TGCGCCAGCAGCGATGGGACGGCTAGTGAAGCTTTCTTT. This translates into CASSDGTASEAFF.

This CDR3 reads CASRGQAHGELFF. CDR3 coding DNA: TGTGCCAGCAGGGGACAGGCCCACGGGGAGCTGTTTTTT. J is TRBJ2-2 and V is TRBV6-5, with 8 bases identical to TRBD1. The germline V gene has CDR1 MNHEY and CDR2 SVGAGI. V lost 6 bases, J lost 7 bases, and 4 bases stayed unmatched. CDR3 length: 13 residues.

This clonotype occurred many times. The chain is built from TRBV29-1 and TRBJ2-3; TRBD2 agrees at 7 bases. Germline trimming cut 8 bases from V and 2 bases from J; bases unmatched to any gene: 10. CDR1 is SQVTM, CDR2 ANQGSEA, per germline. The CDR3 is made up of 14 amino acids. The CDR3 here is CSFHSGKDTDTQYF. CDR3 DNA: TGCAGCTTTCACAGCGGGAAGGACACAGATACGCAGTATTTT.

V is TRBV4-1 and J is TRBJ1-2, with 9 bases matching TRBD1. V was pared by 0 bases and J by 6 bases, with 2 bases of the junction left unmatched. CDR3 length: 14 amino acids. Germline-derived CDR1 and CDR2 are MGHRA and YSYEKL. The CDR3, as DNA: TGCGCCAGCAGCCAAGATAGACAGGGGGATGGCTACACCTTC. It specifies CASSQDRQGDGYTF.

The V and J genes are TRBV7-6 and TRBJ1-3; D call uncertain. Germline V gives CDR1 SGHVS, CDR2 FNYEAQ. The V end was cut by 8 bases, the J end by 12 bases, with 8 bases between. This CDR3 is built from 9 residues. This CDR3 reads CASAPSIYF. The CDR3 DNA sequence: TGTGCCAGCGCACCCAGCATATATTTT. The full variable domain, with the rest looked up from reference TRBV7-6 and TRBJ1-3, is GAGVSQSPRYKVTKRGQDVALRCDPISGHVSLYWYRQALGQGPEFLTYFNYEAQQDKSGLPNDRFSAERPEGSISTLTIQRTEQRDSAMYRCASAPSIYFGEGSWLTVV.

The chain uses TRBV6-5 and TRBJ1-2; no clear D gene. Germline CDR1 MNHEY, CDR2 SVGAGI. The CDR3 is 17 amino acids. Deletions cut 1 base from V and 1 base from J, with 16 bases between. CDR3 in DNA: TGTGCCAGCAGTTACTACACGCCTGAAGCCATTAACTATGGCTACACCTTC. Translation: CASSYYTPEAINYGYTF.

A remark on this clonotype: A clone one base away is much larger, so this may be a read error. The J gene is TRBJ2-7, the V gene TRBV7-2; 10 bases map to TRBD2. Germline V gene sequence: CDR1 SGHTA, CDR2 FQGNSA. CDR3 length: 15 residues. J was trimmed by 5 bases and V by 1 base; bases with no gene match: 5. The chain's CDR3 is CASSLVAGLADEQYF. DNA of the CDR3: TGTGCCAGCAGCTTAGTTGCAGGACTAGCGGACGAGCAGTACTTC.

This clonotype was counted at least ten times. This chain links TRBV7-9 with TRBJ1-2; D is perhaps TRBD1 (6 bases). This CDR3 has 16 residues. Germline V lookup: CDR1 SEHNR, CDR2 FQNEAQ (reference sequence). The V end lost 2 bases, the J end lost 4 bases, and 17 bases lay between the germline ends. The CDR3 reads CASSLTRQETVYGYTF. The CDR3 nucleotides read TGTGCCAGCAGCTTAACACGACAGGAGACTGTCTATGGCTACACCTTC.

This clonotype was observed a handful of times. The rearrangement uses TRBV12-3 or TRBV12-4 and TRBJ1-2, with D perhaps TRBD1 (5 bases). V dropped 5 bases and J dropped 0 bases, with 16 bases sitting between them. The CDR3 covers 16 residues. The CDR3 DNA reads as TGTGCCAGCAGTCCCATGGAAGGGGCGTCTAACTATGGCTACACCTTC. It yields the protein CASSPMEGASNYGYTF.

The CDR3 nucleotides read TGTGCCAGCAGCTTGGAAAGGGAGGACGAGCAGTTCTTC. Its translation: CASSLEREDEQFF. The V gene is TRBV5-4, the J gene TRBJ2-1, with D possibly TRBD2 on 6 matching bases. Deletions cut 0 bases from V and 10 bases from J, with 11 bases between. CDR3 length equals 13 residues. Germline V gives CDR1 SGHNT, CDR2 YYREEE (reference sequence). The variable domain in full, with the rest retrieved from reference TRBV5-4 and TRBJ2-1, is ETGVTQSPTHLIKTRGQQVTLRCSSQSGHNTVSWYQQALGQGPQFIFQYYREEENGRGNFPPRFSGLQFPNYSSELNVNALELDDSALYLCASSLEREDEQFFGPGTRLTVL.

This clonotype has more than one count but fewer than ten. The V gene is TRBV2, the J gene TRBJ2-7; the match to TRBD1 covers 10 bases. J lost 2 bases, V lost 7 bases, and 5 bases had no gene match. Germline V gives CDR1 SNHLY, CDR2 FYNNEI. This CDR3 has 14 amino acids. This chain's CDR3 is CASTAGQGTYEQYF. DNA of the CDR3: TGTGCCAGCACCGCGGGACAGGGGACCTACGAGCAGTACTTC.

The CDR3 nucleotides are TGTGCCAGCAGTTCCGGGGTGGGCTTTGAAGCTTTCTTT. Protein: CASSSGVGFEAFF. This chain joins TRBV6-6 and TRBJ1-1; no reliable D call. Trimming removed 4 bases from V and 7 bases from J, with 13 bases in between. Germline V gene data show CDR1 as MNHNY and CDR2 as SVGAGI (reference sequence). The CDR3 loop spans 13 amino acids.

V usage is TRBV19 and J usage is TRBJ2-1; possibly TRBD2 for D (7 bases). Trimming took off 3 bases at V and 2 bases at J, with 23 bases between the two ends. This CDR3 region has 19 residues. Germline loops: CDR1 LNHDA, CDR2 SQIVND (reference sequence). In DNA, the CDR3 is TGTGCCAGTAGTATCTTCGGGGAAAGGGGGGACTATGCCTACAATGAGCAGTTCTTC. Translated: CASSIFGERGDYAYNEQFF.

The chain is built from TRBV7-4 and TRBJ1-4, with D unresolved. Between the trimmed V and J ends, which lost 1 base and 7 bases, there was a span of 16 bases. The CDR3 covers 16 residues. Germline loops: CDR1 SGHVT, CDR2 SQSDAQ. The CDR3 DNA sequence: TGTGCCAGCAGCTTAGGGCTGACATTTCCCGGTGAAAAACTGTTTTTT. Its protein product is CASSLGLTFPGEKLFF.

This sequence joins TRBV11-2 and TRBJ2-1, with unresolved D. Germline lookup yields CDR1 SGHAT and CDR2 FQNNGV. The CDR3 contains 16 residues. Trimming pared 1 base from V and 0 bases from J, leaving 10 bases between. The CDR3 DNA sequence: TGTGCCAGCAGCTTAGTTCCGGTCCGCTCCTACAATGAGCAGTTCTTC. Amino acids: CASSLVPVRSYNEQFF.

The chain employs TRBV25-1 and TRBJ2-1; 8 bases line up with TRBD2. The CDR3 has 16 amino acids. Germline CDR1 is MGHDK and CDR2 is SYGVNS. V lost 8 bases to trimming and J lost 4 bases; unmatched junction nucleotides: 13. The CDR3 DNA sequence: TGTGCCAGCGGGCCCGGGGCGGGGGGTCTTTACAATGAGCAGTTCTTC. It codes for CASGPGAGGLYNEQFF.

The V call is TRBV28, the J call TRBJ2-7; 7 bases match TRBD2. The CDR3 consists of 13 residues. J was trimmed by 0 bases and V by 6 bases; bases with no gene match: 2. The V gene's germline CDR1 is MDHEN and CDR2 SYDVKM. CDR3 bases: TGTGCCAGCAGCGCTAGCGGCTCCTACGAGCAGTACTTC. Its protein is CASSASGSYEQYF.

In its sample, this clonotype was seen many times. The genes are TRBV7-2 and TRBJ2-5; D is undetermined. V lost 5 bases, J lost 2 bases, and 12 bases lay in between. Looked up from germline, CDR1 is SGHTA and CDR2 is FQGNSA. This CDR3 is built from 14 residues. CDR3 DNA sequence: TGTGCCAGCAGCCCCCAAGCTGGTCAAGAGACCCAGTACTTC. Translation: CASSPQAGQETQYF. Full variable domain (remainder filled in from reference TRBV7-2 and TRBJ2-5): GAGVSQSPSNKVTEKGKDVELRCDPISGHTALYWYRQSLGQGLEFLIYFQGNSAPDKSGLPSDRFSAERTGGSVSTLTIQRTQQEDSAVYLCASSPQAGQETQYFGPGTRLLVL.